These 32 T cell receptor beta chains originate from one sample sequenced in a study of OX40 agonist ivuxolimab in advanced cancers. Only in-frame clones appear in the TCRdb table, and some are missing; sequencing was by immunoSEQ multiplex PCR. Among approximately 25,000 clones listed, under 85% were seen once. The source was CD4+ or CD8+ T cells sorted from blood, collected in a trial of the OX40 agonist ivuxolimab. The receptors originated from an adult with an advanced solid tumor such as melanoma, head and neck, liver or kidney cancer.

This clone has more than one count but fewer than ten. CDR3 residues: CASSQGGIWGGDSPLHF. The CDR3 nucleotides read TGCGCCAGCAGCCAAGGCGGTATTTGGGGGGGAGATTCACCCCTCCACTTT. The rearrangement joins TRBV4-1 to TRBJ1-6, with D perhaps matching TRBD1 (5 bases). V was clipped by 1 base and J by 8 bases, with 18 bases between them. The germline CDR1 and CDR2 sequences are MGHRA and YSYEKL. The CDR3 loop spans 17 amino acids.

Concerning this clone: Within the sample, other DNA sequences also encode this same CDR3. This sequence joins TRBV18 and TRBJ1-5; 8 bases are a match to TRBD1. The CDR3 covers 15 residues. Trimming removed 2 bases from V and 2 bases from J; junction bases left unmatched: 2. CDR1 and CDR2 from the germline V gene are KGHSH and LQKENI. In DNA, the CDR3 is TGTGCCAGCTCACCAGACAGGGGCGGCAATCAGCCCCAGCATTTT. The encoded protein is CASSPDRGGNQPQHF. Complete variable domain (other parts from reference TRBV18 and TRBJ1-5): NAGVMQNPRHLVRRRGQEARLRCSPMKGHSHVYWYRQLPEEGLKFMVYLQKENIIDESGMPKERFSAEFPKEGPSILRIQQVVRGDSAAYFCASSPDRGGNQPQHFGDGTRLSIL.

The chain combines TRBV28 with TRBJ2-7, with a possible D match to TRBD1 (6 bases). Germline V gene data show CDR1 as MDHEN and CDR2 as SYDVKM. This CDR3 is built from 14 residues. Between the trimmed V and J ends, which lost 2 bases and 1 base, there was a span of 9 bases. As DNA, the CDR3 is TGTGCCAGCAGTTTACGGGACATTTCCTACGAGCAGTACTTC. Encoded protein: CASSLRDISYEQYF.

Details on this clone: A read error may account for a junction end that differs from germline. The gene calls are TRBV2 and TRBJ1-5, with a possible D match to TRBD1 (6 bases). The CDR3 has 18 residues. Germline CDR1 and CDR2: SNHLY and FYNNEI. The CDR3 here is CTSSGKERGGLGNQPQHF. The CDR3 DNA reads TGTACCAGCAGTGGGAAAGAAAGGGGGGGGCTAGGCAATCAGCCCCAGCATTTT.

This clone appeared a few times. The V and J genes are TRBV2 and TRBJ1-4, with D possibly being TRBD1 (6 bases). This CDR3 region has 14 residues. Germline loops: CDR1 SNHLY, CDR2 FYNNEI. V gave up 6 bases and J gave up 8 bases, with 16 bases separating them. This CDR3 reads CASSWTVDLEKLFF. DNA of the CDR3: TGTGCCAGCAGCTGGACAGTCGACCTGGAAAAACTGTTTTTT.

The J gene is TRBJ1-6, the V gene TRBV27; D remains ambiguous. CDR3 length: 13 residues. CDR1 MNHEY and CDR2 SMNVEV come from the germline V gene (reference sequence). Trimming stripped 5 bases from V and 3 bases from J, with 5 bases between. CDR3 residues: CASSPLYNSPLHF. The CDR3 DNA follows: TGTGCCAGCAGTCCCCTCTATAATTCACCCCTCCACTTT.

The CDR3 DNA is TGTGCCAGCAGCGTCGGGACAGGCAGCAATCAGCCCCAGCATTTT. It yields the protein CASSVGTGSNQPQHF. The chain couples TRBV7-8 to TRBJ1-5; 8 nucleotides match TRBD1. V lost 5 bases to trimming and J lost 1 base; unmatched junction nucleotides: 4. Per germline, CDR1 SGHVS and CDR2 FQNEAQ. This CDR3 region has 15 residues. The entire variable domain, with the rest obtained from reference TRBV7-8 and TRBJ1-5, is as follows: GAGVSQSPRYKVAKRGQDVALRCDPISGHVSLFWYQQALGQGPEFLTYFQNEAQLDKSGLPSDRFFAERPEGSVSTLKIQRTQQEDSAVYLCASSVGTGSNQPQHFGDGTRLSIL.

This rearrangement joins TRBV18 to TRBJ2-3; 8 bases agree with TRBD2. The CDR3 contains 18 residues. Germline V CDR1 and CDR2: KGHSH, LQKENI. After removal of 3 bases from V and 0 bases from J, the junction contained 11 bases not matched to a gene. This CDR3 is CASSPTGGLSFSTDTQYF. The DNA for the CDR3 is TGTGCCAGCTCACCTACGGGGGGGCTTTCCTTTAGCACAGATACGCAGTATTTT.

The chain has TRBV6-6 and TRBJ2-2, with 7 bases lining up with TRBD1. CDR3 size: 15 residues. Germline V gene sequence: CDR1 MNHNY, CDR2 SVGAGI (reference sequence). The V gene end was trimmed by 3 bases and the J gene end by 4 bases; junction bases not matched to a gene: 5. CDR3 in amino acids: CASSYKTGSTGELFF. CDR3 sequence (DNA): TGTGCCAGCAGTTATAAGACAGGGTCCACCGGGGAGCTGTTTTTT.

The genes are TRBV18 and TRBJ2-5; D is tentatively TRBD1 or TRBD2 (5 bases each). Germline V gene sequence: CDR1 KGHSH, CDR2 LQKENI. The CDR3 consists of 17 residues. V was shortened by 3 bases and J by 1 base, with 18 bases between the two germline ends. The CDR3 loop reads CASSPLLRGDRQETQYF. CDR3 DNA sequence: TGTGCCAGCTCACCTCTCCTAAGGGGAGATCGCCAAGAGACCCAGTACTTC.

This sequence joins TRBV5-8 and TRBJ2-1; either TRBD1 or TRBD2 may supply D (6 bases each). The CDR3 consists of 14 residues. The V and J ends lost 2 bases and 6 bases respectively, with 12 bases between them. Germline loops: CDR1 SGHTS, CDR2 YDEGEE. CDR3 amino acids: CASSFPSGANEQFF. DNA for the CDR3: TGTGCCAGCAGCTTTCCGTCGGGGGCCAATGAGCAGTTCTTC. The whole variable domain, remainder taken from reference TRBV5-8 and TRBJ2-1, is EAGVTQSPTHLIKTRGQQATLRCSPISGHTSVYWYQQALGLGLQFLLWYDEGEERNRGNFPPRFSGRQFPNYSSELNVNALELEDSALYLCASSFPSGANEQFFGPGTRLTVL.

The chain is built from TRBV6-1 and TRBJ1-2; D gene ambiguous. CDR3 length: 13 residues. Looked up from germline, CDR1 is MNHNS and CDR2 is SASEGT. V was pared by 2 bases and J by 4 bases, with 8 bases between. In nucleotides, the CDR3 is TGTGCCAGCAGTGAATCTGAGAGCTATGGCTACACCTTC. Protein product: CASSESESYGYTF.

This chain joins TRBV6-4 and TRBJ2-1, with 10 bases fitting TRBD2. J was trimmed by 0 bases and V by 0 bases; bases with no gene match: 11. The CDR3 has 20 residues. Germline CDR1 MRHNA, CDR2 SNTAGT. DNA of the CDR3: TGTGCCAGCAGTGACTCGTATTCTAGCGGGGGACCTAGCTCCTACAATGAGCAGTTCTTC. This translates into CASSDSYSSGGPSSYNEQFF.

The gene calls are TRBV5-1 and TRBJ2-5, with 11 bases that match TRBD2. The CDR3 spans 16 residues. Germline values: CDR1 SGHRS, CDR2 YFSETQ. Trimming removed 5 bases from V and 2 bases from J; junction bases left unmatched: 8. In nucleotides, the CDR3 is TGCGCCAGCAGTTTTCTAGCGGGGGGATATCAAGAGACCCAGTACTTC. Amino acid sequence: CASSFLAGGYQETQYF. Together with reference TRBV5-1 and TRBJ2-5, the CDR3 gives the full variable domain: KAGVTQTPRYLIKTRGQQVTLSCSPISGHRSVSWYQQTPGQGLQFLFEYFSETQRNKGNFPGRFSGRQFSNSRSEMNVSTLELGDSALYLCASSFLAGGYQETQYFGPGTRLLVL.

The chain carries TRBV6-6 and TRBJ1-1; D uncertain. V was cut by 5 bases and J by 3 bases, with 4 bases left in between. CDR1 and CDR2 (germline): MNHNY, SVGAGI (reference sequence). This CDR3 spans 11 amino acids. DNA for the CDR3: TGTGCCAGCAGTCCGTACACTGAAGCTTTCTTT. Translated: CASSPYTEAFF.

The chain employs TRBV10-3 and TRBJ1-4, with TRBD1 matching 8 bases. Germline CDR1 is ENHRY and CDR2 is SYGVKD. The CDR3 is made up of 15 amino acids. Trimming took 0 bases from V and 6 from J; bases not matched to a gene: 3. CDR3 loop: CAISESGQGDEKLFF. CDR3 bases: TGTGCCATCAGTGAGTCAGGACAGGGCGATGAAAAACTGTTTTTT.

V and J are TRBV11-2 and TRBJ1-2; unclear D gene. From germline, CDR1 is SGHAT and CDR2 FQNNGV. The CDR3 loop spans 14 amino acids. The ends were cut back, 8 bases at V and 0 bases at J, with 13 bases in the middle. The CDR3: CASGRAFPNYGYTF. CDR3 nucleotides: TGTGCCAGCGGGAGGGCATTCCCTAACTATGGCTACACCTTC.

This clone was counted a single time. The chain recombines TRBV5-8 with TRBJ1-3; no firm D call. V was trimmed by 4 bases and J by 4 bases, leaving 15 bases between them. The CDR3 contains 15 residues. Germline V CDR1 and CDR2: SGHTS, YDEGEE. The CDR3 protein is CASSPAGPQGNTIYF. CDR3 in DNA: TGTGCCAGCAGCCCGGCCGGGCCACAAGGAAACACCATATATTTT. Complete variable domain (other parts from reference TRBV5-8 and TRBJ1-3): EAGVTQSPTHLIKTRGQQATLRCSPISGHTSVYWYQQALGLGLQFLLWYDEGEERNRGNFPPRFSGRQFPNYSSELNVNALELEDSALYLCASSPAGPQGNTIYFGEGSWLTVV.

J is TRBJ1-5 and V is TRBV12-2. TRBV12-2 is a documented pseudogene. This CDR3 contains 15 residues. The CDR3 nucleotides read TGTGCAAGTCGCAGGAAATGGGCGGGCAATCAGCCCCAGCATTTT. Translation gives CASRRKWAGNQPQHF.

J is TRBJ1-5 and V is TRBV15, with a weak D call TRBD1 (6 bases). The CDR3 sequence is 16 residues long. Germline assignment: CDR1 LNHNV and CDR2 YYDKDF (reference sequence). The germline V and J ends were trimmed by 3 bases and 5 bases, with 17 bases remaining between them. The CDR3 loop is CATSRTIGTKDQPQHF. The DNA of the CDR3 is TGTGCCACCAGCAGGACCATCGGGACAAAAGATCAGCCCCAGCATTTT.

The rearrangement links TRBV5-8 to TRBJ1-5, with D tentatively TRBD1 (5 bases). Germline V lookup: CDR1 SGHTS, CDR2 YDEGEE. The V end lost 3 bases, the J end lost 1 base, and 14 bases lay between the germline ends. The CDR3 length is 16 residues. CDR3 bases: TGTGCCAGCAGCTCAAGGGAGGGGCTAAGCAATCAGCCCCAGCATTTT. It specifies CASSSREGLSNQPQHF. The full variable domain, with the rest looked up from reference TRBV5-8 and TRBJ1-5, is EAGVTQSPTHLIKTRGQQATLRCSPISGHTSVYWYQQALGLGLQFLLWYDEGEERNRGNFPPRFSGRQFPNYSSELNVNALELEDSALYLCASSSREGLSNQPQHFGDGTRLSIL.

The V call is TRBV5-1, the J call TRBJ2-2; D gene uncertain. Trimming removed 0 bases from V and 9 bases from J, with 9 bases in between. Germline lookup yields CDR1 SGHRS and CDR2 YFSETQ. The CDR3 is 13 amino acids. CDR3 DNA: TGCGCCAGCAGCTTGGCCGGCTTCCGGGAGCTGTTTTTT. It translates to CASSLAGFRELFF.

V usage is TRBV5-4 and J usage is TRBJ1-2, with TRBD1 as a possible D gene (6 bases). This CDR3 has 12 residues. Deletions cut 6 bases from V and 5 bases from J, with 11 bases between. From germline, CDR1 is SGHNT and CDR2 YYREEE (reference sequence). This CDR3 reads CASTDRLYGYTF. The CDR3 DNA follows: TGTGCCAGCACCGACAGGTTGTATGGCTACACCTTC. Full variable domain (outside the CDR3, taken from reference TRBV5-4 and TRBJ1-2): ETGVTQSPTHLIKTRGQQVTLRCSSQSGHNTVSWYQQALGQGPQFIFQYYREEENGRGNFPPRFSGLQFPNYSSELNVNALELDDSALYLCASTDRLYGYTFGSGTRLTVV.

The CDR3 here is CASSPPVGDEKLFF. CDR3 DNA sequence: TGTGCCAGCAGCCCCCCGGTTGGGGATGAAAAACTGTTTTTT. The genes are TRBV7-9 and TRBJ1-4, with unresolved D. Trimming stripped 5 bases from V and 6 bases from J, with 13 bases between. Germline CDR1 SEHNR, CDR2 FQNEAQ (reference sequence). This CDR3 has 14 residues.

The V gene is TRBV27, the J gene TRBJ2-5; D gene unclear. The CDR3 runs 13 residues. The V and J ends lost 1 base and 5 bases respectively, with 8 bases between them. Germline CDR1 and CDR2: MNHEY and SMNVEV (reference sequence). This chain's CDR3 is CASSLWGRETQYF. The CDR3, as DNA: TGTGCCAGCAGTTTATGGGGTCGGGAGACCCAGTACTTC.

The CDR3 reads CAWSVQTSSGANVLTF. CDR3 coding DNA: TGTGCCTGGAGTGTTCAGACCAGCTCTGGGGCCAACGTCCTGACTTTC. The chain carries TRBV30 and TRBJ2-6; D gene unclear. The CDR3 extends over 16 amino acids. Trimming removed 0 bases from V and 0 bases from J, with 9 bases in between. Looked up from germline, CDR1 is GTSNPN and CDR2 is SVGIG (reference sequence).

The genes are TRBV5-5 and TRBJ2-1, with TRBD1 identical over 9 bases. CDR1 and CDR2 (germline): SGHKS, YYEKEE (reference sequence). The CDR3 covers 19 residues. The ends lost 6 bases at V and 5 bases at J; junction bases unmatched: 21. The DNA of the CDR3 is TGTGCCAGCAAGATCCGGACAGGGGACCGTGGGAGGGCTCACAATGAGCAGTTCTTC. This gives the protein CASKIRTGDRGRAHNEQFF.

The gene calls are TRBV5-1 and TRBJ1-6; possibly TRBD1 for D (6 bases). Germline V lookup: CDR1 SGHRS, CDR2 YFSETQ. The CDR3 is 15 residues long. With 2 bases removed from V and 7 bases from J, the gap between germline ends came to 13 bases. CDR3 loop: CASSLTGTGNSPLHF. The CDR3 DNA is TGCGCCAGCAGCTTAACAGGGACGGGGAATTCACCCCTCCACTTT. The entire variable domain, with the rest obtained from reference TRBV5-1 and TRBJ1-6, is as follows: KAGVTQTPRYLIKTRGQQVTLSCSPISGHRSVSWYQQTPGQGLQFLFEYFSETQRNKGNFPGRFSGRQFSNSRSEMNVSTLELGDSALYLCASSLTGTGNSPLHFGNGTRLTVT.

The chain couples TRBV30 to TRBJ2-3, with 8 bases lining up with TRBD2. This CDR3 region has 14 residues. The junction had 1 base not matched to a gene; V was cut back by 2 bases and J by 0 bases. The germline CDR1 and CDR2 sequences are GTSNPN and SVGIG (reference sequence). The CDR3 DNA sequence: TGTGCCTGGAGTACGGGGGGGAGCACAGATACGCAGTATTTT. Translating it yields CAWSTGGSTDTQYF.

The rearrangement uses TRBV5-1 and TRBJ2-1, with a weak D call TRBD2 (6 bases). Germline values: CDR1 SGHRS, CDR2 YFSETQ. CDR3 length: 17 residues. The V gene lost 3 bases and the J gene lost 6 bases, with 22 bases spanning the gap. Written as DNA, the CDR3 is TGCGCCAGCAGCTCACGACTAGTCCGCGGATCCAGCAATGAGCAGTTCTTC. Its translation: CASSSRLVRGSSNEQFF.

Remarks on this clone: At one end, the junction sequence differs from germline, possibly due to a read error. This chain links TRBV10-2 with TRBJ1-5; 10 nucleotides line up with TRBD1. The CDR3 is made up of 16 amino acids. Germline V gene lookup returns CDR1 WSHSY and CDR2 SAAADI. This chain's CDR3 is CASNESGGQGRQPQHF. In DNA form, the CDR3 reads TGCGCCAGCAATGAGTCGGGGGGACAGGGGAGGCAGCCCCAGCATTTT.

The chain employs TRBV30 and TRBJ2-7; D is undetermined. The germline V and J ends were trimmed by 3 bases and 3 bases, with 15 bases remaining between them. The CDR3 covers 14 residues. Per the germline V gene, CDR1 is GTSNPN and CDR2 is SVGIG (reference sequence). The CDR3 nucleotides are TGTGCCTGGAGCCTCCAGAGGTCCCTCTACGAGCAGTACTTC. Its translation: CAWSLQRSLYEQYF.